This paragraph covers one TCR beta chain sequence. The table lists this clone with a few counts. It has no known antigen specificity. The input lacks base qualities; no much larger clone sits a single base away. TCRbeta CDR3 regions were amplified from genomic DNA by means of the immunoSEQ Assay, a bias-controlled multiplex PCR. The paper's data handling went like this. The number of nucleated cells in each sample was estimated from the amplification of reference gene primers within the assay. To quantify the absolute abundance of each unique TCRbeta CDR3 rearrangement, sequence reads were collapsed and filtered. For each sample, productive Simpson clonality was calculated as the square root of Simpson's diversity index over productive rearrangements. This is the immuneACCESS table as TCRdb keeps it, with only in-frame sequences that have V and J called. A part of the clones is gone; compared with another copy, unresolved V genes explain less than half, and the rest is unexplained. The DNA was the basis for D and trimming; V, J and clone size are from that table. The sample table holds around 93,000 clones, of which roughly 91% were seen once. Jointly, the top ten make up roughly 6.3% of the sample.

The data originate from a study of blood T cell repertoires in COVID-19 (TCRdb year 2020). For the study in its entirety: Samples from collaborators originated in the United States, Italy and Spain and spanned both the acute and convalescent phases of COVID-19. The prospective study material was composed of cDNA or gDNA derived from T cells, B-cell-depleted T cells, or PBMCs. The dataset comprised deeply sampled blood TCRbeta repertoires from subjects exposed to, actively infected with, or recovered from COVID-19. A freely available public database, intended as a resource for researchers studying the immune response to SARS-CoV-2, is where the repertoires were released. Samples were obtained from the ongoing ImmuneRACE study (first 160 participants) and from about 1,300 subjects provided by 6 global collaborators. Nearly every sample came with metadata listing a de-identified subject ID, COVID-19 status, age in years and sex. Where HLA class I and class II types were available, the types were taken from metadata supplied by the sample provider, not from assay-based typing.

From cysteine to phenylalanine, the CDR3 is 13 amino acids long. The CDR3 DNA has 39 bases and is translated from base 1. The junction shows trimming of 4 bases on V and 2 bases on J, plus 9 bases between the germline ends. As encoded in the germline V gene, CDR1 is SGHAT while CDR2 is FQNNGV. In Seattle, one collaborating source enrolled patients while the infection was active and tracked those patients longitudinally over the course of disease. Each collaborating institution followed its own protocols to collect whole blood in K2EDTA tubes. For TCRbeta analysis, collaborators shipped samples as frozen whole blood, isolated PBMCs, or DNA extracted from either of those sample types. Overall results and qualifications from the work: The quantity of clinical and demographic metadata differed by source and by participant and was supplied without curation.

The rearranged segments are TRBV11-2 and TRBJ2-7; a weak D assignment points to TRBD2 (6 bases agree). Input material: peripheral blood. This receptor was taken from a man aged 18 to 35 with COVID-19, enrolled during active disease. CDR3 region: CASSSGLPYEQYF. The nucleotides are TGTGCCAGCAGCTCGGGACTTCCCTACGAGCAGTACTTC.